This T cell receptor beta chain came from a study of CD8+CD57+ T cells in acquired aplastic anemia. Across the whole study: Sorted CD4+ and CD8+ cells gave a mean 3.2 ug DNA, range roughly 0.2 to 27.4 ug. Study-level results: A set of twenty-nine CD8+ CDR3 sequences was shared between patients and controls, and these sequences appeared highly expressed in patients.

Genomic DNA, serving as template, underwent TCR beta VDJ and CDR3 profiling. TCRdb called the reads again in MiXCR, with one record for every CDR3 protein. The data show some 92,000 distinct CDR3 sequences, less than 75% seen once. A word on this clonotype: No antigen is known for it.

The sequenced patients had an expansion of CD8+CD57+ cells seen by flow cytometry. Everyone among the patients had severe acquired aplastic anemia. Patients were untreated when blood was sampled. V lost 4 bases to trimming and J lost 1 base, with 4 bases between them. Germline CDR1 and CDR2: SQVTM and ANQGSEA. The CDR3 extends over 12 amino acids. The sequenced material came from sorted CD4+, CD8+, or CD8+CD57+ T cells (not recorded which) from PBMCs. The sequence derives from a human donor with aplastic anemia. The chain uses TRBV29-1 and TRBJ2-2; D ambiguous. The CDR3 protein is CSVAGNTGELFF. CDR3 nucleotide sequence: TGCAGCGTTGCGGGGAACACCGGGGAGCTGTTTTTT.